The 16 T cell receptor beta chains below come from one sample, sequenced in a study of blood T cell repertoires in COVID-19. Using immunoSEQ multiplex PCR, the repertoire was profiled, and TCRdb retains in-frame clones only, with some absent. The sample holds under 300,000 clones, around 83% seen once. Sequences were obtained from peripheral blood. The receptor source for this set is a woman in her forties who had recovered from COVID-19.

The sample holds a few counts of this clone. The rearrangement links TRBV4-2 to TRBJ2-2, with 8 bases identical to TRBD1. The V segment lost 2 bases and the J segment 4 bases; nucleotides outside the gene matches: 6. The germline CDR1 and CDR2 sequences are LGHNA and YNFKEQ. The CDR3 loop spans 16 amino acids. The chain's CDR3 is CASSQPGTGPTGELFF. CDR3 sequence (DNA): TGTGCCAGCAGCCAACCTGGGACAGGACCCACCGGGGAGCTGTTTTTT.

In this sample, this clone turned up a few times. The chain is built from TRBV18 and TRBJ1-5, with 11 bases lining up with TRBD1. Germline V lookup: CDR1 KGHSH, CDR2 LQKENI. The length of the CDR3 is 17 residues. J was trimmed by 2 bases and V by 2 bases; bases with no gene match: 5. CDR3 protein: CASSPSDRGLGNQPQHF. The CDR3 nucleotides are TGTGCCAGCTCACCATCGGACAGGGGGCTGGGCAATCAGCCCCAGCATTTT.

The rearrangement joins TRBV5-6 to TRBJ2-5; 12 nucleotides align to TRBD2. There are 17 residues in the CDR3. Trimming at V came to 4 bases and at J to 2 bases, leaving 9 bases not matched to a gene. Germline CDR1 reads SGHDT; CDR2 reads YYEEEE. CDR3 sequence reads: CASSRRTSGATQETQYF. The CDR3 nucleotides are TGTGCCAGCAGCAGGAGGACTAGCGGGGCGACGCAAGAGACCCAGTACTTC.

The J gene is TRBJ2-7, the V gene TRBV6-5, with D possibly being TRBD2 (5 bases). V shed 7 bases and J shed 7 bases, with 14 bases lying between them. CDR3 length: 12 amino acids. Germline lookup yields CDR1 MNHEY and CDR2 SVGAGI. As DNA, the CDR3 is TGTGCCAGCAAAAAGGGATCGGGGGAGCAGTACTTC. Protein: CASKKGSGEQYF.

V is TRBV2 and J is TRBJ1-2, with D maybe TRBD1 (5 bases). The germline V and J ends were trimmed by 7 bases and 11 bases, with 23 bases remaining between them. The germline gives CDR1 SNHLY, CDR2 FYNNEI. This CDR3 has 14 residues. The CDR3 protein is CASTTLTGSGGYTF. CDR3 bases: TGTGCCAGCACGACACTCACAGGTTCCGGGGGTTACACCTTC.

CDR3 loop: CASSRDRVGSNQPQHF. CDR3 sequence (DNA): TGTGCCAGCAGCAGGGACAGGGTCGGTTCGAATCAGCCCCAGCATTTT. The chain carries TRBV7-9 and TRBJ1-5, with 9 bases fitting TRBD1. The ends lost 5 bases at V and 4 bases at J; junction bases unmatched: 9. The germline V gene has CDR1 SEHNR and CDR2 FQNEAQ (reference sequence). The CDR3 has 16 amino acids.

The chain has TRBV4-1 and TRBJ1-1; perhaps TRBD1 as D (5 bases). The CDR3 is 15 amino acids. Trimming left V 1 base short and J 0 bases short, with 9 bases between. In germline, CDR1 is MGHRA, CDR2 YSYEKL. CDR3 coding DNA: TGCGCCAGCAGCCAAGCTCTGACAGTGAACACTGAAGCTTTCTTT. It encodes CASSQALTVNTEAFF.

V gene TRBV28 combines with J gene TRBJ2-7; a possible D gene is TRBD1 (5 bases). V was pared by 7 bases and J by 0 bases, with 13 bases between. There are 14 residues in the CDR3. The germline V gene has CDR1 MDHEN and CDR2 SYDVKM. CDR3 protein: CASINGASSYEQYF. DNA for the CDR3: TGTGCCAGCATAAATGGGGCGAGCTCCTACGAGCAGTACTTC.

This clone occurred once. The same CDR3 arises from other DNA sequences in this sample as well. The chain is built from TRBV30 and TRBJ1-5, with D maybe TRBD1 (5 bases). Trimming took off 0 bases at V and 4 bases at J, with 7 bases between the two ends. In germline, CDR1 is GTSNPN, CDR2 SVGIG (reference sequence). This CDR3 contains 13 residues. The CDR3 loop is CAWSVGGNQPQHF. Here the CDR3 DNA reads TGTGCCTGGAGTGTTGGGGGGAATCAGCCCCAGCATTTT. Drawing the rest from reference TRBV30 and TRBJ1-5, the complete variable domain is SQTIHQWPATLVQPVGSPLSLECTVEGTSNPNLYWYRQAAGRGLQLLFYSVGIGQISSEVPQNLSASRPQDRQFILSSKKLLLSDSGFYLCAWSVGGNQPQHFGDGTRLSIL.

The V gene is TRBV3-1 (or the pseudogene TRBV3-2), the J gene TRBJ1-6; tentatively, D is TRBD1 (5 bases). The germline V gene encodes CDR1 LGHDT and CDR2 YNNKEL (reference sequence). Trimming stripped 4 bases from V and 3 bases from J, with 7 bases between. The CDR3 loop spans 14 amino acids. The CDR3 reads CASSPGGYNSPLHF. The DNA of the CDR3 is TGTGCCAGCAGCCCGGGGGGCTATAATTCACCCCTCCACTTT.

This rearrangement joins TRBV30 to TRBJ1-5, with unresolved D. With 5 bases removed from V and 0 bases from J, the gap between germline ends came to 8 bases. The CDR3 contains 13 residues. Germline CDR1 GTSNPN, CDR2 SVGIG (reference sequence). The CDR3 protein is CAWAFSSNQPQHF. CDR3 sequence (DNA): TGTGCCTGGGCTTTTTCTAGCAATCAGCCCCAGCATTTT.

The chain employs TRBV3-1 (or the pseudogene TRBV3-2) and TRBJ2-3; 8 positions match TRBD2. The CDR3 consists of 11 residues. V trimming: 6 bases; J trimming: 13 bases; junction bases outside the gene matches: 6. The germline V gene has CDR1 LGHDT and CDR2 YNNKEL (reference sequence). The CDR3 protein is CASSSGLVEYF. The CDR3 DNA is TGTGCCAGCAGTTCGGGACTAGTTGAGTATTTT.

The V and J genes are TRBV28 and TRBJ2-7, with 9 bases that match TRBD1. This CDR3 has 14 residues. The germline gives CDR1 MDHEN, CDR2 SYDVKM. The V segment lost 6 bases and the J segment 5 bases; nucleotides outside the gene matches: 8. CDR3 DNA sequence: TGTGCCAGCAGCTCCTCCGGGACAGGGCACGAGCAGTACTTC. Amino acid sequence: CASSSSGTGHEQYF.

The chain carries TRBV11-2 and TRBJ2-2; unclear D gene. Germline CDR1 SGHAT, CDR2 FQNNGV. V lost 5 bases to trimming and J lost 6 bases, with 13 bases between them. The CDR3 is 14 residues long. The CDR3 here is CASSPGTLAGELFF. CDR3 bases: TGTGCCAGCAGCCCGGGTACCCTGGCCGGGGAGCTGTTTTTT.

The chain joins TRBV5-1 to TRBJ2-1; 9 bases agree with TRBD1. The trim removed 2 bases at V and 3 bases at J, leaving 3 bases unmatched. Germline CDR1 and CDR2: SGHRS and YFSETQ. The CDR3 extends over 15 amino acids. CDR3 region: CASSFDRGSYNEQFF. CDR3 in DNA: TGCGCCAGCAGCTTTGACAGGGGGAGCTACAATGAGCAGTTCTTC.

The chain couples TRBV6-5 to TRBJ2-2; D is possibly TRBD1 (6 bases). Germline values: CDR1 MNHEY, CDR2 SVGAGI. The CDR3 runs 14 residues. Between the trimmed V and J ends, which lost 5 bases and 7 bases, there was a span of 14 bases. The CDR3 sequence is CASSNFRGVGELFF. CDR3 sequence (DNA): TGTGCCAGCAGTAACTTCAGGGGAGTCGGGGAGCTGTTTTTT.